This T cell receptor beta chain is from a study of technical replicates of blood from several donors. With 5 bases clipped from V and 3 bases from J, the junction kept 5 bases outside the gene matches. This CDR3 comprises 15 residues. Germline V lookup: CDR1 SGHTA, CDR2 FQGNSA. Here immunoSEQ multiplex PCR was the method, and the copy in TCRdb shows in-frame clones only, minus some. This table has approximately 81,000 clones, 75% to 90% appearing once. Specimen: PBMCs. V and J are TRBV7-2 and TRBJ2-7; 12 bases line up with TRBD2. The receptor comes from a human donor in good health. Some clones in this sample may be carry-over from other donors' samples. CDR3 bases: TGTGCCAGCAGCCAGCTAGCGGGAGGGGGCTACGAGCAGTACTTC. Translated, it gives CASSQLAGGGYEQYF.